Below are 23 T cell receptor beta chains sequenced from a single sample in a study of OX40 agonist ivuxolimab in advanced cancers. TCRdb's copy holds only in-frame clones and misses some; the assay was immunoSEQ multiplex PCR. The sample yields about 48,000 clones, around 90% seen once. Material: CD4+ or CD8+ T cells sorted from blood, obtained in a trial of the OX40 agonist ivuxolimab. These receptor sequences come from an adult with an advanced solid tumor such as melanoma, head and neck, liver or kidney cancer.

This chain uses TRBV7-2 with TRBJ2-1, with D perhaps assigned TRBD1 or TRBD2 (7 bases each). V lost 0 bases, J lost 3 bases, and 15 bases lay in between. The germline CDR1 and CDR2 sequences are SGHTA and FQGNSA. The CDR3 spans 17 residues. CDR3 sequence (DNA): TGTGCCAGCAGCTTAGCGGGAGGGGGACAGATCTACAATGAGCAGTTCTTC. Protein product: CASSLAGGGQIYNEQFF.

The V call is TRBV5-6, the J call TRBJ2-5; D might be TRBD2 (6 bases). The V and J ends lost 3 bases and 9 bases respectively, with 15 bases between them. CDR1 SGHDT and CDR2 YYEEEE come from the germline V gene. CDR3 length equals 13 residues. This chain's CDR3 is CASSYTSPQPQYF. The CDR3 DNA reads TGTGCCAGCAGCTATACTAGCCCCCAGCCCCAGTACTTC.

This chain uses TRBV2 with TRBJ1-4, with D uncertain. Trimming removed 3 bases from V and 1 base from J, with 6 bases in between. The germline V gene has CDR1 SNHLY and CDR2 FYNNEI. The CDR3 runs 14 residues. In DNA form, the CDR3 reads TGTGCCAGCAGTGACCCCAGAACTAATGAAAAACTGTTTTTT. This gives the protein CASSDPRTNEKLFF.

CDR3 coding DNA: TGTGCCAGCAGCTTAGGGGGGAGGGCAACTAATGAAAAACTGTTTTTT. Translation: CASSLGGRATNEKLFF. The chain employs TRBV7-9 and TRBJ1-4, with D possibly matching TRBD1 (5 bases). The CDR3 has 16 amino acids. The V and J ends lost 1 base and 0 bases respectively, with 9 bases between them. Germline V gene lookup returns CDR1 SEHNR and CDR2 FQNEAQ (reference sequence).

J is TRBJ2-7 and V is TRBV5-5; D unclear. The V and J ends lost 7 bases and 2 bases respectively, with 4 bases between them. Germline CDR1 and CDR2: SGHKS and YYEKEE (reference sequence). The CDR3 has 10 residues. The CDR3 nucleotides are TGTGCCAGCGTTCCCTACGAGCAGTACGTC. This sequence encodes CASVPYEQYV.

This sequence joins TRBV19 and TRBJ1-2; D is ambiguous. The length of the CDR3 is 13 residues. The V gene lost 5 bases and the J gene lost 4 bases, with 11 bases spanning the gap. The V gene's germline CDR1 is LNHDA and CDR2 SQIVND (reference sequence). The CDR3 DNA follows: TGTGCCAGTAGTCCAAGACAAATCTATGGCTACACCTTC. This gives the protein CASSPRQIYGYTF. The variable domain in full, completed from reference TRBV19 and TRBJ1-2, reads DGGITQSPKYLFRKEGQNVTLSCEQNLNHDAMYWYRQDPGQGLRLIYYSQIVNDFQKGDIAEGYSVSREKKESFPLTVTSAQKNPTAFYLCASSPRQIYGYTFGSGTRLTVV.

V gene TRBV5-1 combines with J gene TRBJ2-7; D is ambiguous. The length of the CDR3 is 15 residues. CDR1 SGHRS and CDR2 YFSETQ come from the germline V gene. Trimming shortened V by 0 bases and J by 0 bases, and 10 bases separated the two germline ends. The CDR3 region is CASSLDRHSSYEQYF. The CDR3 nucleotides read TGCGCCAGCAGCTTGGATCGACACAGCTCCTACGAGCAGTACTTC.

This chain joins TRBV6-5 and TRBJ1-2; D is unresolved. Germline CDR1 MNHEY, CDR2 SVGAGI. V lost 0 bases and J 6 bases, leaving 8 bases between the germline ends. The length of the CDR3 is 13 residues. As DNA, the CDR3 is TGTGCCAGCAGTTACTCTATTGCGGATGGCTACACCTTC. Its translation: CASSYSIADGYTF.

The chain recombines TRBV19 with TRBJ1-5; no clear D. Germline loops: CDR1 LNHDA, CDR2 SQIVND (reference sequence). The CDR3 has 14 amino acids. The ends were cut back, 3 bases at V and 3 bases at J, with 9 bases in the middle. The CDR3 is CASSIGSNNQPQHF. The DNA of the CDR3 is TGTGCCAGTAGTATCGGCAGCAACAATCAGCCCCAGCATTTT.

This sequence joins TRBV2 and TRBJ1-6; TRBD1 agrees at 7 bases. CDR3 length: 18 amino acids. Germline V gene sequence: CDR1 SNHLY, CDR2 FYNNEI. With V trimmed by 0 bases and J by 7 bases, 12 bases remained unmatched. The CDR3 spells CASSEARQGGILNSPLHF. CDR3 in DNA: TGTGCCAGCAGTGAAGCAAGACAGGGTGGGATACTAAATTCACCCCTCCACTTT. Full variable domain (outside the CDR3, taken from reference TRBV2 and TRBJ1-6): EPEVTQTPSHQVTQMGQEVILRCVPISNHLYFYWYRQILGQKVEFLVSFYNNEISEKSEIFDDQFSVERPDGSNFTLKIRSTKLEDSAMYFCASSEARQGGILNSPLHFGNGTRLTVT.

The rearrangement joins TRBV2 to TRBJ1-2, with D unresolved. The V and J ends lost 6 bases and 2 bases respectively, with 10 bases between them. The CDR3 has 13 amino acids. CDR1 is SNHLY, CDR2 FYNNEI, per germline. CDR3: CASSGWANYGYTF. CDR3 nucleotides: TGTGCCAGCAGCGGCTGGGCGAACTATGGCTACACCTTC.

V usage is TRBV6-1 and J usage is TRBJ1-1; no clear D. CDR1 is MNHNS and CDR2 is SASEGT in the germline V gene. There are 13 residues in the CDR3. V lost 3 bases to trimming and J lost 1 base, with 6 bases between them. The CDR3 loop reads CASSENRNTEAFF. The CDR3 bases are TGTGCCAGCAGTGAGAACAGGAACACTGAAGCTTTCTTT.

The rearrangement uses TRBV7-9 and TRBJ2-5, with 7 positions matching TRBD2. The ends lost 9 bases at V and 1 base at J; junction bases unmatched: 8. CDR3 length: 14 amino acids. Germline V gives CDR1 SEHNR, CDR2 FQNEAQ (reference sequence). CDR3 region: CASTLLAAQETQYF. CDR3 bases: TGTGCCAGTACACTCCTAGCGGCCCAAGAGACCCAGTACTTC.

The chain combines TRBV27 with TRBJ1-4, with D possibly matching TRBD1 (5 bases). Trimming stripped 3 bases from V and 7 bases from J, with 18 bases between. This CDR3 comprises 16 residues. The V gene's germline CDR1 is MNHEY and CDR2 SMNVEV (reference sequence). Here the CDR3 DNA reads TGTGCCAGCAGTTTGGGGGGTCAGGGAGCCAGTGAAAAACTGTTTTTT. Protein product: CASSLGGQGASEKLFF.

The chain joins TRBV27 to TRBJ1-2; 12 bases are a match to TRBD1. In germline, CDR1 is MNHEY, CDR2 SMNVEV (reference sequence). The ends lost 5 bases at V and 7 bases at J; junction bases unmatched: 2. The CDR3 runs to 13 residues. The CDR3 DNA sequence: TGTGCCAGCAGTGGGACAGGGGGCGGTGGCTACACCTTC. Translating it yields CASSGTGGGGYTF.

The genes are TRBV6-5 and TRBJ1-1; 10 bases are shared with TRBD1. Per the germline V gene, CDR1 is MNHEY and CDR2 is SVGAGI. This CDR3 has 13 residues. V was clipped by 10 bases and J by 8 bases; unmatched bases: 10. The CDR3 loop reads CATMGTGELEAFF. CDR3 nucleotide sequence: TGTGCCACCATGGGGACAGGGGAGCTGGAAGCTTTCTTT.

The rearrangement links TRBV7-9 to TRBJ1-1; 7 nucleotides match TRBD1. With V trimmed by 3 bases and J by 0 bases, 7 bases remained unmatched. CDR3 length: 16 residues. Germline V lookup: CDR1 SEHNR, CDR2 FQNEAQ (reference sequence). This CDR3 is CASSLTLTGMNTEAFF. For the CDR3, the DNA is TGTGCCAGCAGCTTGACCCTGACAGGGATGAACACTGAAGCTTTCTTT.

The CDR3 protein is CASSPTGSQSEQYF. The DNA of the CDR3 is TGTGCCAGCAGCCCCACAGGTTCTCAGTCCGAGCAGTACTTC. The chain joins TRBV11-2 to TRBJ2-7, with D maybe TRBD1 (5 bases). Trimming took off 5 bases at V and 6 bases at J, with 17 bases between the two ends. Per germline, CDR1 SGHAT and CDR2 FQNNGV. The CDR3 spans 14 residues.

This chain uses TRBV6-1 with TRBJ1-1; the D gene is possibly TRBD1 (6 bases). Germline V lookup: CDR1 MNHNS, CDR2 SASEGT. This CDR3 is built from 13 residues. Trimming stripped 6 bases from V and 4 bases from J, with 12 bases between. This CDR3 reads CASSEGGSTEAFF. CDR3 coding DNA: TGTGCCAGCAGCGAGGGGGGGTCCACTGAAGCTTTCTTT.

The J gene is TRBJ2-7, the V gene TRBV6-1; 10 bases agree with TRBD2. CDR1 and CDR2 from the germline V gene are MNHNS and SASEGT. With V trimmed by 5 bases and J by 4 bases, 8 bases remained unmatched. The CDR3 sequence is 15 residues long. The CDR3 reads CASSTLAGEGYEQYV. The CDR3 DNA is TGTGCCAGCAGTACTCTAGCGGGGGAGGGGTACGAGCAGTACGTC.

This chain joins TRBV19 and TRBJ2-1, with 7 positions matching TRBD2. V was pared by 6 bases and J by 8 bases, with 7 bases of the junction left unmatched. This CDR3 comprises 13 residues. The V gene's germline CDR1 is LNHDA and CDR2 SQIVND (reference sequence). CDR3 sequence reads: CASRHQGGDEQFF. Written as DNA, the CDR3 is TGTGCCAGTAGACATCAGGGAGGGGATGAGCAGTTCTTC.

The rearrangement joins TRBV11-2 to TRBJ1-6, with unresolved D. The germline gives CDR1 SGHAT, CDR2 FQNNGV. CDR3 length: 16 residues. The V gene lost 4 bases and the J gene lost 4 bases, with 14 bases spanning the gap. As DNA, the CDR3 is TGTGCCAGCAGCTCGCCTGGTAGCCAGTATAATTCACCCCTCCACTTT. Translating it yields CASSSPGSQYNSPLHF.

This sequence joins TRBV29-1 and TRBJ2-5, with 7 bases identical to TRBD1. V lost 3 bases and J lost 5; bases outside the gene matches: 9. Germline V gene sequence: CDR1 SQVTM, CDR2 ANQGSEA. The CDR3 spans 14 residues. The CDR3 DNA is TGCAGCGTTGAGCTTAGACAGGGTCTCGAGACCCAGTACTTC. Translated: CSVELRQGLETQYF.